The next 14 T cell receptor beta chains were all read from a single sample in a study of T cell repertoires in cytomegalovirus infection. TCRdb re-derived calls from the reads in MiXCR, one entry per CDR3 protein. The sample yields about a million distinct CDR3 sequences, approximately 33% seen once. Their cognate antigens are unknown. This specimen was cultured CD8+ T cells from PBMCs, taken from culture after CMV antigen stimulation. These receptors originate from a human donor in good health (CMV status not recorded). Some clones in this sample may be carry-over from other donors' samples.

This chain joins TRBV27 and TRBJ2-3, with TRBD2 identical over 10 bases. Germline loops: CDR1 MNHEY, CDR2 SMNVEV (reference sequence). The CDR3 consists of 18 residues. Germline trimming cut 5 bases from V and 2 bases from J; bases unmatched to any gene: 13. The CDR3 sequence: CASSPRPAGGRLTDTQYF. The CDR3 nucleotides are TGTGCCAGCAGTCCCCGCCCAGCGGGGGGGCGTCTCACAGATACGCAGTATTTT.

The J gene is TRBJ2-1, the V gene TRBV7-2; D tentatively reads TRBD1 or TRBD2 (5 bases each). Looked up from germline, CDR1 is SGHTA and CDR2 is FQGNSA. The V and J ends lost 2 bases and 3 bases respectively, with 11 bases between them. This CDR3 contains 15 residues. The CDR3 here is CASSLLFGGYNEQFF. The CDR3 DNA reads as TGTGCCAGCAGCTTACTGTTTGGGGGCTACAATGAGCAGTTCTTC.

The genes are TRBV7-6 and TRBJ1-1, with a possible D match to TRBD1 (5 bases). CDR1 is SGHVS, CDR2 FNYEAQ, per germline. The V end lost 5 bases, the J end lost 0 bases, and 19 bases lay between the germline ends. The CDR3 covers 17 residues. The CDR3 DNA reads TGTGCCAGCAGCCGCCGGGGCCCTTCCCTTTTGAACACTGAAGCTTTCTTT. It encodes CASSRRGPSLLNTEAFF.

The rearrangement uses TRBV4-2 and TRBJ1-1; D unclear. V dropped 0 bases and J dropped 9 bases, with 8 bases sitting between them. Looked up from germline, CDR1 is LGHNA and CDR2 is YNFKEQ. This CDR3 contains 12 residues. CDR3 nucleotide sequence: TGTGCCAGCAGCCAAGAAGGCGGACAAGCTTTCTTT. Translated: CASSQEGGQAFF.

This clonotype has ten or more counts. CDR3 loop: CASSLIAGGLNEQFF. For the CDR3, the DNA is TGTGCCAGCAGCTTGATAGCGGGGGGGCTGAATGAGCAGTTCTTC. The chain carries TRBV14 and TRBJ2-1; TRBD2 agrees at 11 bases. The V and J ends lost 5 bases and 7 bases, in that order; junction bases with no gene match: 7. CDR3 length equals 15 residues. Per the germline V gene, CDR1 is SGHDN and CDR2 is FVKESK.

The chain employs TRBV6-8 and TRBJ2-7; D gene unclear. The V gene lost 0 bases and the J gene lost 3 bases, with 9 bases spanning the gap. CDR1 is MNHGY, CDR2 SAAAGT, per germline. The CDR3 loop spans 14 amino acids. CDR3 loop: CASSYSGSDYEQYF. The CDR3 DNA is TGTGCCAGCAGTTACTCCGGTTCCGACTACGAGCAGTACTTC.

This chain connects TRBV7-9 to TRBJ2-1; D is possibly TRBD1 (6 bases). Trimming cost V 5 bases and J 5 bases, with 13 bases left between them. Germline CDR1 and CDR2: SEHNR and FQNEAQ (reference sequence). This CDR3 contains 14 residues. This CDR3 reads CASSDPQGHNEQFF. CDR3 bases: TGTGCCAGCAGCGATCCTCAGGGGCACAATGAGCAGTTCTTC.

This chain uses TRBV7-9 with TRBJ2-7; D not resolved. The CDR3 totals 12 residues. With 5 bases removed from V and 2 bases from J, the gap between germline ends came to 7 bases. Germline V gene data show CDR1 as SEHNR and CDR2 as FQNEAQ (reference sequence). CDR3 sequence (DNA): TGTGCCAGCAGCCGCCACCCCTACGAGCAGTACTTC. Protein product: CASSRHPYEQYF.

This clonotype occurred a few times. The chain combines TRBV11-1 with TRBJ2-5, with 7 positions matching TRBD2. J lost 1 base, V lost 5 bases, and 7 bases had no gene match. The germline gives CDR1 SGHAT, CDR2 FQDESV (reference sequence). This CDR3 has 15 residues. The CDR3 region is CASSLLGGSQETQYF. In DNA, the CDR3 is TGTGCCAGCAGCCTCCTGGGGGGGAGCCAAGAGACCCAGTACTTC.

This clonotype was detected a few times. The chain uses TRBV19 and TRBJ2-7; 10 bases agree with TRBD2. CDR1 is LNHDA and CDR2 is SQIVND in the germline V gene (reference sequence). The CDR3 extends over 21 amino acids. After removal of 5 bases from V and 2 bases from J, the junction contained 24 bases not matched to a gene. CDR3 region: CASSVQPNLAGENLTTYEQYV. The CDR3 DNA is TGTGCCAGTAGTGTCCAGCCCAATCTAGCGGGGGAAAACCTAACCACCTACGAGCAGTACGTC.

V and J are TRBV2 and TRBJ2-3, with D tentatively TRBD2 (5 bases). The CDR3 length is 17 residues. Looked up from germline, CDR1 is SNHLY and CDR2 is FYNNEI. With 4 bases removed from V and 1 base from J, the gap between germline ends came to 18 bases. The CDR3 nucleotides are TGTGCCAGCAGTGGGCCCCGAGGGTTTGTCGGCACAGATACGCAGTATTTT. Translating it yields CASSGPRGFVGTDTQYF.

This clonotype occurred a few times. The chain has TRBV6-1 and TRBJ2-7; D is unclear. The germline V gene has CDR1 MNHNS and CDR2 SASEGT. The CDR3 has 14 amino acids. Trimming stripped 5 bases from V and 1 base from J, with 12 bases between. This chain's CDR3 is CASSQHRRSYEQYV. CDR3 in DNA: TGTGCCAGCAGTCAACACCGAAGGTCCTACGAGCAGTACGTC.

The chain combines TRBV15 with TRBJ1-1, with D perhaps matching TRBD1 (5 bases). Trimming left V 1 base short and J 5 bases short, with 11 bases between. The CDR3 sequence is 14 residues long. Germline V gives CDR1 LNHNV, CDR2 YYDKDF (reference sequence). The CDR3 spells CATSRGRGWTEAFF. The CDR3 DNA follows: TGTGCCACCAGCAGAGGCCGGGGCTGGACTGAAGCTTTCTTT.

This chain uses TRBV7-2 with TRBJ2-3; TRBD2 aligns across 10 bases. The CDR3 runs to 19 residues. J gave up 4 bases and V 3 bases, and 16 bases lay outside the gene matches. The germline V gene encodes CDR1 SGHTA and CDR2 FQGNSA. CDR3: CASSFPGLATVGHPDTQYF. The CDR3 region has the DNA TGTGCCAGCAGCTTCCCGGGACTAGCGACAGTAGGGCACCCAGATACGCAGTATTTT.